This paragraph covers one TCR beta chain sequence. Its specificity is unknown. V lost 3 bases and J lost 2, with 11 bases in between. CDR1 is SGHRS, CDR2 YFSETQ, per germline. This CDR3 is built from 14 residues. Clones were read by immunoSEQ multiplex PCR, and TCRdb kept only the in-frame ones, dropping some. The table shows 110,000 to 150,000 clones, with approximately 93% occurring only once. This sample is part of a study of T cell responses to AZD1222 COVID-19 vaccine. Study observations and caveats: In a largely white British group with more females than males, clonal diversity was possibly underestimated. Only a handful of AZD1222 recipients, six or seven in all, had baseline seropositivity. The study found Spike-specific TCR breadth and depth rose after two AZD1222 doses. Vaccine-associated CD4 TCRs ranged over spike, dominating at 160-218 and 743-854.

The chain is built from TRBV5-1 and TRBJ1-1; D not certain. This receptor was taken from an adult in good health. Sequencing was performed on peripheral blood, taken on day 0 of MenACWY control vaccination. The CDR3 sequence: CASSSTTGNTEAFF. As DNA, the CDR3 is TGCGCCAGCAGCTCGACGACGGGTAACACTGAAGCTTTCTTT.